The T cell receptor beta chain described here comes from a study of shared clonotypes between healthy human individuals. Study results and limitations: In a handful of donors, about 5% of naive CD4 clonotypes appeared in common.

Germline lookup yields CDR1 MDHEN and CDR2 SYDVKM. Trimming removed 11 bases from V and 1 base from J, with 12 bases in between. The CDR3 consists of 13 residues. Turning to this clone: Its antigen is still unknown.

The method was immunoSEQ multiplex PCR; TCRdb's version includes in-frame clones alone and lacks a portion of them. This sample carries about 1,500,000 clones, roughly 96% of them seen once, and the ten largest clones take 1% to 1.5%. What was sequenced was naive CD4+ T cells sorted from blood. Subset noted: CD45RA+ positively selected. The chain couples TRBV28 to TRBJ1-3; D ambiguous. This TCR was recovered from a man under 40 in good health. In DNA, the CDR3 is TGTGCCTGGTCGGGATCTTCTGGAAACACCATATATTTT. Its translation is CAWSGSSGNTIYF.